Each of the 21 T cell receptor beta chains below was sequenced from the same sample in a study of shared clonotypes between healthy human individuals. Profiled with immunoSEQ multiplex PCR; TCRdb holds only in-frame clones, not every one. The repertoire has about 870,000 clones, 80% to 95% of them found once; the top ten carry about 25%. CD45RO-negative, CCR7-positively selected cells formed the naive CD8 fraction, excluding terminally differentiated effector memory CD45RA+ cells. Sequencing was carried out using naive CD8+ T cells sorted from blood. These receptors came from a man aged 25 to 40 in good health.

The J gene is TRBJ2-7, the V gene TRBV9, with TRBD1 as a possible D gene (5 bases). The CDR3 loop spans 15 amino acids. Trimming took off 4 bases at V and 2 bases at J, with 16 bases between the two ends. The germline CDR1 and CDR2 sequences are SGDLS and YYNGEE. The CDR3, as DNA: TGTGCCAGCAGCCCCCAGGGTTCTCCAACCTACGAGCAGTACTTC. The encoded protein is CASSPQGSPTYEQYF.

This sequence joins TRBV7-9 and TRBJ2-1; 7 bases agree with TRBD2. With 1 base clipped from V and 8 bases from J, the junction kept 5 bases outside the gene matches. Germline V gene lookup returns CDR1 SEHNR and CDR2 FQNEAQ (reference sequence). This CDR3 has 14 residues. CDR3 bases: TGTGCCAGCAGCTTAGTTGGGGGGGACTATGAGCAGTTCTTC. It yields the protein CASSLVGGDYEQFF.

This clone was seen just once. This chain links TRBV29-1 with TRBJ2-3; 9 positions match TRBD2. Germline V gene sequence: CDR1 SQVTM, CDR2 ANQGSEA. Trimming cost V 5 bases and J 0 bases; bases outside gene matches: 9. CDR3 length: 16 residues. The CDR3 nucleotides read TGCAGCGTTCCTCTAGCGGGGACCCCTAGCACAGATACGCAGTATTTT. Translated, it gives CSVPLAGTPSTDTQYF.

The chain combines TRBV18 with TRBJ2-6; 8 bases agree with TRBD1. The germline CDR1 and CDR2 sequences are KGHSH and LQKENI. V gave up 1 base and J gave up 12 bases; unmatched junction bases: 8. The CDR3 runs 15 residues. The CDR3 DNA reads TGTGCCAGCTCACCACGGCGTGACAGGGGTTTCGTCCTGACTTTC. Translating gives CASSPRRDRGFVLTF.

This chain joins TRBV7-2 and TRBJ2-7; TRBD2 aligns across 15 bases. The CDR3 contains 17 residues. The junction had 9 bases not matched to a gene; V was cut back by 5 bases and J by 4 bases. Germline V gene sequence: CDR1 SGHTA, CDR2 FQGNSA. For the CDR3, the DNA is TGTGCCAGCAGCCCACTTGTCGGACTAGCGGGAGGGTACGAGCAGTACTTC. Translation: CASSPLVGLAGGYEQYF.

The chain is built from TRBV29-1 and TRBJ1-1; D not certain. Trimming removed 6 bases from V and 1 base from J, with 21 bases in between. CDR1 SQVTM and CDR2 ANQGSEA come from the germline V gene. This CDR3 is 16 amino acids long. CDR3 bases: TGCAGCGTACCCCCAGATCGGGAAGGTGGGAACACTGAAGCTTTCTTT. This encodes CSVPPDREGGNTEAFF. Variable domain in full (rest from reference TRBV29-1 and TRBJ1-1): SAVISQKPSRDICQRGTSLTIQCQVDSQVTMMFWYRQQPGQSLTLIATANQGSEATYESGFVIDKFPISRPNLTFSTLTVSNMSPEDSSIYLCSVPPDREGGNTEAFFGQGTRLTVV.

This chain uses TRBV29-1 with TRBJ2-3; possibly TRBD1 for D (6 bases). Germline V gene lookup returns CDR1 SQVTM and CDR2 ANQGSEA. The CDR3 has 15 residues. V lost 1 base, J lost 5 bases, and 16 bases lay in between. This CDR3 is CSVEGTEGDRDTQYF. CDR3 DNA: TGCAGCGTTGAAGGTACCGAGGGGGACCGAGATACGCAGTATTTT.

CDR3 in amino acids: CASSEALPEKGSHEQYF. In nucleotides, the CDR3 is TGTGCCAGCAGTGAAGCGCTTCCGGAAAAGGGTTCCCACGAGCAGTACTTC. The rearrangement uses TRBV2 and TRBJ2-7; D unclear. The germline V gene has CDR1 SNHLY and CDR2 FYNNEI. The CDR3 length is 17 residues. V lost 0 bases and J 5 bases, leaving 20 bases between the germline ends.

The V call is TRBV28, the J call TRBJ1-1; D gene ambiguous. Germline CDR1 reads MDHEN; CDR2 reads SYDVKM. The CDR3 is made up of 16 amino acids. V was shortened by 2 bases and J by 0 bases, with 13 bases between the two germline ends. DNA for the CDR3: TGTGCCAGCAGTTTAGTACGGGTCCATCTGAACACTGAAGCTTTCTTT. Residues: CASSLVRVHLNTEAFF.

CDR3 nucleotide sequence: TGTGCCAGCAGTTACTCAACCGGGACGGTACCCTACGAGCAGTACTTC. Translating it yields CASSYSTGTVPYEQYF. The chain couples TRBV6-6 to TRBJ2-7, with D possibly called TRBD1 or TRBD2 (5 bases each). This CDR3 contains 16 residues. With 0 bases removed from V and 2 bases from J, the gap between germline ends came to 14 bases. Germline assignment: CDR1 MNHNY and CDR2 SVGAGI (reference sequence).

The V gene is TRBV19, the J gene TRBJ1-1, with 9 bases identical to TRBD1. Germline CDR1 is LNHDA and CDR2 is SQIVND (reference sequence). V gave up 3 bases and J gave up 5 bases; unmatched junction bases: 4. The CDR3 totals 14 residues. CDR3 sequence: CASSIGTGTTEAFF. DNA for the CDR3: TGTGCCAGTAGTATCGGGACAGGGACGACTGAAGCTTTCTTT.

Remarks on this clone: The sample carries other DNA sequences with the same CDR3. The chain joins TRBV6-1 to TRBJ2-7; 12 bases map to TRBD2. After removal of 7 bases from V and 4 bases from J, the junction contained 2 bases not matched to a gene. The germline gives CDR1 MNHNS, CDR2 SASEGT. The CDR3 extends over 13 amino acids. CDR3 in amino acids: CASMGTSGYEQYF. The CDR3 DNA reads as TGTGCCAGCATGGGGACTAGCGGGTACGAGCAGTACTTC.

The chain joins TRBV6-5 to TRBJ2-1; unclear D gene. Trimming left V 10 bases short and J 4 bases short, with 17 bases between. Per the germline V gene, CDR1 is MNHEY and CDR2 is SVGAGI. The CDR3 length is 14 residues. The CDR3 nucleotides read TGTGCCACTCAAAGGGCAGGTACATACAATGAGCAGTTCTTC. It codes for CATQRAGTYNEQFF.

This sequence joins TRBV29-1 and TRBJ1-1; perhaps TRBD1 as D (5 bases). The CDR3 sequence is 16 residues long. Germline assignment: CDR1 SQVTM and CDR2 ANQGSEA. Trimming pared 1 base from V and 10 bases from J, leaving 25 bases between. CDR3 DNA: TGCAGCGTTGAAGGAAGGGGCCGCCAAGGTACTAAACTAGCTTTCTTT. Its translation is CSVEGRGRQGTKLAFF.

This rearrangement joins TRBV5-1 to TRBJ2-2; 9 nucleotides line up with TRBD2. Germline CDR1 reads SGHRS; CDR2 reads YFSETQ. The CDR3 totals 19 residues. The junction had 14 bases not matched to a gene; V was cut back by 0 bases and J by 5 bases. The CDR3: CASSLAETGGRAGTGELFF. In DNA form, the CDR3 reads TGCGCCAGCAGCTTGGCCGAAACGGGCGGGAGGGCCGGGACCGGGGAGCTGTTTTTT.

The chain carries TRBV27 and TRBJ2-5; 8 bases fit TRBD2. CDR1 and CDR2 (germline): MNHEY, SMNVEV (reference sequence). There are 15 residues in the CDR3. V lost 6 bases and J lost 2; bases outside the gene matches: 8. DNA of the CDR3: TGTGCCAGCAGCCGCGTACTAGCGGAGCAAGAGACCCAGTACTTC. Its translation: CASSRVLAEQETQYF.

V usage is TRBV5-1 and J usage is TRBJ1-1, with unresolved D. V gave up 7 bases and J gave up 0 bases, with 16 bases separating them. Per the germline V gene, CDR1 is SGHRS and CDR2 is YFSETQ. CDR3 length equals 15 residues. The CDR3 here is CASRWEPGVNTEAFF. CDR3 DNA sequence: TGCGCCAGCCGATGGGAACCAGGAGTGAACACTGAAGCTTTCTTT.

A remark on this clone: Distinct nucleotide sequences in the sample also encode this CDR3. This chain links TRBV18 with TRBJ2-7; 7 bases map to TRBD1. V gave up 0 bases and J gave up 0 bases; unmatched junction bases: 5. CDR3 length: 16 residues. Germline CDR1 is KGHSH and CDR2 is LQKENI. Here the CDR3 reads CASSPPDRASSYEQYF. The DNA for the CDR3 is TGTGCCAGCTCACCACCTGACAGGGCAAGCTCCTACGAGCAGTACTTC.

The chain is built from TRBV9 and TRBJ2-5; 14 bases are shared with TRBD2. V gave up 4 bases and J gave up 2 bases; unmatched junction bases: 10. This CDR3 has 18 residues. In germline, CDR1 is SGDLS, CDR2 YYNGEE. The CDR3 DNA is TGTGCCAGCAGCCCCCCAGGACTAGCGGGAGGTGTTCAAGAGACCCAGTACTTC. The encoded protein is CASSPPGLAGGVQETQYF.

In regard to this clone: Distinct nucleotide sequences in the sample also encode this CDR3. The rearrangement joins TRBV7-9 to TRBJ2-5; D is undetermined. Germline loops: CDR1 SEHNR, CDR2 FQNEAQ (reference sequence). V gave up 3 bases and J gave up 5 bases, with 4 bases separating them. The CDR3 length is 11 residues. CDR3 in DNA: TGTGCCAGCAGCTTCAGGGAGACCCAGTACTTC. It yields the protein CASSFRETQYF.

The chain joins TRBV6-6 to TRBJ2-1; 8 positions match TRBD1. Germline V gene lookup returns CDR1 MNHNY and CDR2 SVGAGI (reference sequence). The CDR3 consists of 12 residues. V shed 5 bases, J shed 12 bases, and the junction held 6 bases outside the gene matches. The CDR3: CASSPGGAGQFF. The CDR3 DNA follows: TGTGCCAGCAGTCCAGGGGGCGCTGGGCAGTTCTTC.